The T cell receptor beta chain described here comes from a study of cytomegalovirus exposure and HLA in healthy donors. Findings of the study overall: Highly shared variants forming one cluster were likely a sequencing artifact. Associated with cytomegalovirus, according to the listing, were 150 to 200 TCR beta chains.

Points on this clone: The antigen is undetermined.

Germline lookup yields CDR1 LGHNA and CDR2 YNFKEQ. The CDR3 is made up of 17 amino acids. V lost 0 bases to trimming and J lost 4 bases, with 13 bases between them. Researchers ran the PCR with 60 Vbeta and 13 Jbeta primers. The assay was immunoSEQ multiplex PCR, and TCRdb's table has in-frame clones only and misses some. The sample records under 150,000 clones, 65% to 85% being singletons. This TCR was sampled from a boy aged 5-17 years in good health and CMV-seronegative. Input material: PBMCs. This sequence joins TRBV4-2 and TRBJ2-6, with TRBD2 as a possible D gene (6 bases). CDR3 sequence (DNA): TGTGCCAGCAGCCAAGATATTAGCGGTACCGGGGCCAACGTCCTGACTTTC. It yields the protein CASSQDISGTGANVLTF.